These 9 T cell receptor beta chains were all obtained from the same sample, sequenced in a study of T cell changes during pregnancy in multiple sclerosis. Using immunoSEQ multiplex PCR, the repertoire was profiled, and TCRdb retains in-frame clones only, with some absent. The sample yields roughly 34,000 clones, around 90% seen once. Sequenced here: CD4+ T cells from peripheral blood mononuclear cells, sampled in the second trimester of pregnancy. All receptors derive from a female donor in good health, enrolled as a control in a pregnancy study.

The chain is built from TRBV4-3 and TRBJ2-3; D is perhaps TRBD1 (6 bases). Trimming pared 0 bases from V and 8 bases from J, leaving 21 bases between. Germline loops: CDR1 LGHNA, CDR2 YSLEER. The CDR3 extends over 17 amino acids. The CDR3 loop reads CASSQDPPVGGFRTQYF. CDR3 nucleotides: TGCGCCAGCAGCCAAGATCCCCCGGTAGGGGGTTTTCGTACGCAGTATTTT.

The chain links TRBV4-1 to TRBJ2-7; 10 bases fit TRBD1. The junction had 7 bases not matched to a gene; V was cut back by 5 bases and J by 6 bases. The CDR3 runs 14 residues. Germline-derived CDR1 and CDR2 are MGHRA and YSYEKL. CDR3 sequence: CASSTGTGVSEQYF. The CDR3, as DNA: TGCGCCAGCAGCACCGGGACAGGGGTGAGCGAGCAGTACTTC.

The chain joins TRBV6-5 to TRBJ2-7; maybe TRBD2 (6 bases). Germline V gene sequence: CDR1 MNHEY, CDR2 SVGAGI. The CDR3 totals 15 residues. The germline V and J ends were trimmed by 2 bases and 0 bases, with 11 bases remaining between them. This CDR3 is CASSYGGASSYEQYF. The CDR3 DNA reads as TGTGCCAGCAGTTACGGCGGGGCCAGCTCCTACGAGCAGTACTTC.

This chain links TRBV7-8 with TRBJ2-5, with D perhaps matching TRBD2 (6 bases). CDR1 and CDR2 (germline): SGHVS, FQNEAQ. V was clipped by 5 bases and J by 3 bases, with 10 bases between them. CDR3 length equals 13 residues. The CDR3 DNA is TGTGCCAGCAGCCCTCGGGGGAAAGAGACCCAGTACTTC. It encodes CASSPRGKETQYF.

The CDR3 sequence: CAWSHQNSPLHF. The CDR3, as DNA: TGTGCCTGGAGTCATCAGAATTCACCCCTCCACTTT. V gene TRBV30 combines with J gene TRBJ1-6; D gene ambiguous. CDR3 length equals 12 residues. Germline-derived CDR1 and CDR2 are GTSNPN and SVGIG (reference sequence). The ends were cut back, 2 bases at V and 7 bases at J, with 6 bases in the middle. The entire variable domain, with the rest obtained from reference TRBV30 and TRBJ1-6, is as follows: SQTIHQWPATLVQPVGSPLSLECTVEGTSNPNLYWYRQAAGRGLQLLFYSVGIGQISSEVPQNLSASRPQDRQFILSSKKLLLSDSGFYLCAWSHQNSPLHFGNGTRLTVT.

The V gene is TRBV19, the J gene TRBJ1-1, with D possibly matching TRBD1 (5 bases). Looked up from germline, CDR1 is LNHDA and CDR2 is SQIVND (reference sequence). The CDR3 runs to 17 residues. Trimming took off 6 bases at V and 0 bases at J, with 20 bases between the two ends. CDR3 amino acids: CASSPLLGQALNTEAFF. The CDR3 DNA reads TGTGCCAGTAGCCCCCTGCTGGGGCAGGCCCTGAACACTGAAGCTTTCTTT.

The V and J genes are TRBV5-1 and TRBJ2-1; 13 bases match TRBD2. Trimming cost V 3 bases and J 7 bases; bases outside gene matches: 4. CDR1 is SGHRS, CDR2 YFSETQ, per germline. This CDR3 is built from 15 residues. CDR3 in DNA: TGCGCCAGCAGCTACGGGACTAGCGGGGTGAATGAGCAGTTCTTC. It specifies CASSYGTSGVNEQFF.

V is TRBV5-6 and J is TRBJ2-4; 9 bases map to TRBD2. With 7 bases clipped from V and 3 bases from J, the junction kept 5 bases outside the gene matches. The CDR3 sequence is 14 residues long. Germline CDR1 SGHDT, CDR2 YYEEEE. CDR3 loop: CASALTSGKNIQYF. The DNA for the CDR3 is TGTGCCAGCGCCTTGACTAGCGGCAAAAACATTCAGTACTTC.

V usage is TRBV30 and J usage is TRBJ2-5; 7 bases fit TRBD2. Unmatched junction bases numbered 8, after V lost 5 bases and J lost 2 bases. Germline assignment: CDR1 GTSNPN and CDR2 SVGIG (reference sequence). The CDR3 has 14 residues. As DNA, the CDR3 is TGTGCCTGGGGGAGGGAAGGGCTACAAGAGACCCAGTACTTC. Protein: CAWGREGLQETQYF.